This T cell receptor (beta chain) was retrieved from a study of vaccination effects on CD4 cells after COVID-19. This CDR3 region has 17 residues. Deletions cut 2 bases from V and 5 bases from J, with 19 bases between. Germline lookup yields CDR1 MNHNS and CDR2 SASEGT. Assay: immunoSEQ multiplex PCR; the TCRdb copy retains only in-frame clones and omits some. Altogether tens of thousands of clones are present, about 73% being singletons, with the ten largest covering 11%. It was after approximately 11 days of culture that CD4+ T cells were isolated. Comment on this clone: Its antigen is not identified.

The chain carries TRBV6-1 and TRBJ2-1; possible D gene TRBD1, 6 bases. Material: CD4+ T cells from PBMCs cultured without peptide, obtained before COVID-19 vaccination. This sequence originates from a human donor who received a COVID-19 vaccine. The CDR3 sequence: CASSETWGHQGNNEQFF. CDR3 nucleotide sequence: TGTGCCAGCAGTGAAACGTGGGGACATCAGGGAAACAATGAGCAGTTCTTC.